This is a list of T cell receptor beta chains from one sample in a study of STAT3 mutations in large granular lymphocyte leukemia. The repertoire was sequenced with immunoSEQ multiplex PCR; TCRdb's copy has only in-frame clones and lacks some. Of about 42,000 clones listed, about 81% are singletons. Sequencing input: PBMCs. The receptors here all came from a human donor with T large granular lymphocyte leukemia. Some clones in this sample may be carry-over from other donors' samples. CDR3s leave out the opening cysteine and the closing phenylalanine or tryptophan. Clone size is given for some rows only: seen once, a few or many times, or a class if the clone is expanded.

v_call: TRBV6-6; clone_size: NA; j_call: TRBJ1-5; cdr3_aa: ATLPRDSNQPQH
v_call: TRBV5-4; clone_size: NA; j_call: TRBJ2-7; cdr3_aa: ASSLAKGSGYEQY
v_call: TRBV10-2; clone_size: NA; j_call: TRBJ2-1; cdr3_aa: ASKRAGVYYNEQF
v_call: TRBV27; clone_size: NA; j_call: TRBJ1-5; cdr3_aa: ASSLSAIGPQH
v_call: TRBV6-1; clone_size: NA; j_call: TRBJ2-3; cdr3_aa: ASSEVARGYTDTQY
v_call: TRBV14; clone_size: NA; j_call: TRBJ2-2; cdr3_aa: ASSLAAGANGELF
v_call: TRBV7-8; clone_size: NA; j_call: TRBJ2-5; cdr3_aa: ASSPTIARETQY
v_call: TRBV7-2; clone_size: NA; j_call: TRBJ2-5; cdr3_aa: ASSFRLVDATQY
v_call: TRBV4-1; clone_size: NA; j_call: TRBJ1-1; cdr3_aa: ASSLDRVEAF
v_call: TRBV30; clone_size: NA; j_call: TRBJ2-2; cdr3_aa: AWSKRGKNTGELF
v_call: TRBV5-4; clone_size: NA; j_call: TRBJ1-1; cdr3_aa: ASSLTGTREAF
v_call: TRBV30; clone_size: NA; j_call: TRBJ1-2; cdr3_aa: AWSVVTATDGYT
v_call: TRBV27; clone_size: few; j_call: TRBJ2-3; cdr3_aa: ASSSWGGWSDTQY
v_call: TRBV29-1; clone_size: NA; j_call: TRBJ2-1; cdr3_aa: SGRGGTGFYNEQF
v_call: TRBV6-5; clone_size: NA; j_call: TRBJ1-6; cdr3_aa: ASTRGSDSPLH
v_call: TRBV5-4; clone_size: NA; j_call: TRBJ1-1; cdr3_aa: ASSQGQGVTEAF
v_call: TRBV6-5; clone_size: NA; j_call: TRBJ2-5; cdr3_aa: AIARAIGETQY
v_call: TRBV5-1; clone_size: NA; j_call: TRBJ1-1; cdr3_aa: ASSSGTSGTEAF
v_call: TRBV19; clone_size: NA; j_call: TRBJ2-1; cdr3_aa: ASSIGRAEQF
v_call: TRBV27; clone_size: NA; j_call: TRBJ2-1; cdr3_aa: ASSLVPVPYNEQF
v_call: TRBV4-3; clone_size: NA; j_call: TRBJ2-7; cdr3_aa: ASSQATGYYEQY
v_call: TRBV5-6; clone_size: NA; j_call: TRBJ1-1; cdr3_aa: ASREQGKGTEAF
v_call: TRBV6-5; clone_size: NA; j_call: TRBJ1-1; cdr3_aa: ASSYSSGSNTEAF
v_call: TRBV27; clone_size: NA; j_call: TRBJ1-3; cdr3_aa: ASSLTVGNTIY
v_call: TRBV19; clone_size: NA; j_call: TRBJ2-6; cdr3_aa: ASTWTKSSGANVLT
v_call: TRBV7-2; clone_size: NA; j_call: TRBJ2-7; cdr3_aa: ASSSDRGAYEQY
v_call: TRBV14; clone_size: NA; j_call: TRBJ2-3; cdr3_aa: ASSQGGFTDTQY
v_call: TRBV4-1; clone_size: NA; j_call: TRBJ2-7; cdr3_aa: ASSQEGGLTYEQY
v_call: TRBV18; clone_size: NA; j_call: TRBJ2-2; cdr3_aa: ASSPVPENGELF